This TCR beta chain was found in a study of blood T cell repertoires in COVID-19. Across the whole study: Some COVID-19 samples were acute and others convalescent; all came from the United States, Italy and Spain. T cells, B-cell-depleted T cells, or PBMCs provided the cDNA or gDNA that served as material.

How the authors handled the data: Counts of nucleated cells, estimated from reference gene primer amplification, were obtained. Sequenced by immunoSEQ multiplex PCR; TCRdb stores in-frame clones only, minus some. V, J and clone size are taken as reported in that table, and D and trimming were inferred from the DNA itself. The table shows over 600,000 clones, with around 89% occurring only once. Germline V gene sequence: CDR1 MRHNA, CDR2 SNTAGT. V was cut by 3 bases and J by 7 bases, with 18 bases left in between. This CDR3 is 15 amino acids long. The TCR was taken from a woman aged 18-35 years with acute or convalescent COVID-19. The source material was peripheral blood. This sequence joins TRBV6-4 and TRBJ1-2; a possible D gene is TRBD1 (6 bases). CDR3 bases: TGTGCCAGCAGTGAACTATCAGGACAGTCGGTTGGCTACACCTTC. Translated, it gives CASSELSGQSVGYTF.